Shown below are 15 T cell receptor beta chains from a single sample sequenced in a study of human T cells and chemical hapten exposure. As for time point: pre-sensitization, week 0. Documented treatment: therapeutic diphenylcyclopropenone sensitization with weekly scalp DPC. Via MiXCR, TCRdb re-called the RACE reads, giving one row per CDR3 protein. The sample yields about 180,000 distinct CDR3 sequences, just under 30% seen once. The material was whole blood, obtained in connection with sensitization to the hapten diphenylcyclopropenone (DPC). These receptors originate from a woman in her thirties with alopecia areata. Some clones in this sample may be carry-over from other donors' samples.

The V and J genes are TRBV4-1 and TRBJ2-1; 10 bases map to TRBD2. Germline V gives CDR1 MGHRA, CDR2 YSYEKL. The CDR3 runs 18 residues. The trim removed 0 bases at V and 2 bases at J, leaving 7 bases unmatched. The CDR3 protein is CASSQELASGSTYNEQFF. CDR3 coding DNA: TGCGCCAGCAGCCAAGAGCTGGCTAGCGGGAGCACCTACAATGAGCAGTTCTTC.

This clonotype was seen more than once but under ten times. The rearrangement links TRBV28 to TRBJ1-1; the match to TRBD1 covers 7 bases. Germline lookup yields CDR1 MDHEN and CDR2 SYDVKM. The V segment lost 0 bases and the J segment 8 bases; nucleotides outside the gene matches: 6. The CDR3 consists of 14 residues. The DNA for the CDR3 is TGTGCCAGCAGTTTATGGCAACAGGGGATCGAAGCTTTCTTT. It is translated as CASSLWQQGIEAFF.

The chain recombines TRBV20-1 with TRBJ1-1; D uncertain. The germline CDR1 and CDR2 sequences are DFQATT and SNEGSKA (reference sequence). The V and J ends lost 0 bases and 10 bases respectively, with 12 bases between them. The CDR3 runs to 12 residues. CDR3 in DNA: TGCAGTGCTAGAGACGTGTCGGAGCCAGCTTTCTTT. This translates into CSARDVSEPAFF.

The chain joins TRBV30 to TRBJ1-1; D gene ambiguous. This CDR3 has 15 amino acids. The V end was cut by 0 bases, the J end by 0 bases, with 11 bases between. Germline V gives CDR1 GTSNPN, CDR2 SVGIG (reference sequence). The CDR3 DNA reads TGTGCCTGGAGTGTAGCGGCAGTGATGAACACTGAAGCTTTCTTT. Amino acids: CAWSVAAVMNTEAFF.

This clonotype was picked up one time. This rearrangement joins TRBV28 to TRBJ1-6; TRBD1 aligns across 8 bases. From germline, CDR1 is MDHEN and CDR2 SYDVKM. CDR3 length equals 14 residues. With V trimmed by 2 bases and J by 15 bases, 9 bases remained unmatched. In nucleotides, the CDR3 is TGTGCCAGCAGTTTACCCGGACAGGGCGGACGCCTCCACTTT. It encodes CASSLPGQGGRLHF.

The chain combines TRBV7-9 with TRBJ2-2; no definite D call. The CDR3 covers 16 residues. V was trimmed by 3 bases and J by 2 bases, leaving 13 bases between them. Germline V gene data show CDR1 as SEHNR and CDR2 as FQNEAQ (reference sequence). CDR3 DNA sequence: TGTGCCAGCAGCTTTGGCGGAATGAGTAACACCGGGGAGCTGTTTTTT. Translating it yields CASSFGGMSNTGELFF.

The chain combines TRBV20-1 with TRBJ2-1; 9 bases match TRBD2. J was trimmed by 2 bases and V by 7 bases; bases with no gene match: 9. CDR3 length: 15 amino acids. Germline CDR1 DFQATT, CDR2 SNEGSKA (reference sequence). The DNA for the CDR3 is TGCAGTGGTATGACTAGCGGATTTCCCTACAATGAGCAGTTCTTC. Translated: CSGMTSGFPYNEQFF.

V gene TRBV18 combines with J gene TRBJ2-5, with D possibly being TRBD2 (6 bases). The germline V and J ends were trimmed by 3 bases and 0 bases, with 8 bases remaining between them. This CDR3 has 14 amino acids. CDR1 and CDR2 from the germline V gene are KGHSH and LQKENI. The CDR3 DNA follows: TGTGCCAGCTCACCGACTAGAAACCAAGAGACCCAGTACTTC. Encoded protein: CASSPTRNQETQYF.

This rearrangement joins TRBV29-1 to TRBJ2-7; D perhaps matches TRBD2 (6 bases). Trimming removed 5 bases at V and 2 bases at J, with 13 bases between. The CDR3 length is 13 residues. Per germline, CDR1 SQVTM and CDR2 ANQGSEA. The CDR3 nucleotides read TGCAGCGTTTCACGCGGAGGGGCCTACGAGCAGTACTTC. The encoded protein is CSVSRGGAYEQYF.

The chain couples TRBV29-1 to TRBJ2-7; a possible D gene is TRBD1 (6 bases). Germline CDR1 reads SQVTM; CDR2 reads ANQGSEA. Between the trimmed V and J ends, which lost 4 bases and 5 bases, there was a span of 18 bases. This CDR3 is built from 14 residues. The CDR3 spells CSVASGQGSDEQYF. The CDR3 DNA reads as TGCAGCGTTGCCTCGGGACAAGGAAGCGACGAGCAGTACTTC.

This clonotype appeared a few times. The rearrangement uses TRBV15 and TRBJ1-5, with D tentatively TRBD1 (6 bases). Germline CDR1 LNHNV, CDR2 YYDKDF (reference sequence). The CDR3 consists of 13 residues. V was clipped by 5 bases and J by 7 bases, with 12 bases between them. The CDR3 reads CATSAQGNQPQHF. As DNA, the CDR3 is TGTGCCACCAGCGCCCAGGGGAACCAGCCCCAGCATTTT.

The chain is built from TRBV20-1 and TRBJ2-7; unclear D gene. CDR3 length: 13 residues. V lost 0 bases, J lost 4 bases, and 10 bases lay in between. From germline, CDR1 is DFQATT and CDR2 SNEGSKA (reference sequence). The CDR3 DNA reads as TGCAGTGCTAGAGATGGGAAAACGTACGAGCAGTACTTC. Its translation is CSARDGKTYEQYF.

This chain connects TRBV7-9 to TRBJ2-1; 11 bases line up with TRBD2. Germline lookup yields CDR1 SEHNR and CDR2 FQNEAQ (reference sequence). The CDR3 extends over 16 amino acids. The J segment lost 8 bases and the V segment lost 3 bases, leaving 9 bases of the junction unmatched. This chain's CDR3 is CASSFGLGSGRDEQFF. CDR3 DNA sequence: TGTGCCAGCAGCTTCGGGCTTGGTAGCGGGAGGGATGAGCAGTTCTTC.

The rearrangement joins TRBV4-1 to TRBJ1-2, with a tentative D call TRBD1 (6 bases). This CDR3 contains 13 residues. Germline CDR1 MGHRA, CDR2 YSYEKL. V lost 1 base, J lost 8 bases, and 11 bases lay in between. The CDR3 spells CASSQGAGVGYTF. The CDR3, as DNA: TGCGCCAGCAGCCAAGGGGCAGGGGTCGGCTACACCTTC.

The chain uses TRBV5-1 and TRBJ1-6, with 9 bases lining up with TRBD1. This CDR3 contains 13 residues. V trimming: 7 bases; J trimming: 10 bases; junction bases outside the gene matches: 6. The germline gives CDR1 SGHRS, CDR2 YFSETQ. The CDR3 region is CASAGTGSSPLHF. The CDR3 DNA follows: TGCGCCAGCGCCGGGACAGGGTCATCACCCCTCCACTTT.